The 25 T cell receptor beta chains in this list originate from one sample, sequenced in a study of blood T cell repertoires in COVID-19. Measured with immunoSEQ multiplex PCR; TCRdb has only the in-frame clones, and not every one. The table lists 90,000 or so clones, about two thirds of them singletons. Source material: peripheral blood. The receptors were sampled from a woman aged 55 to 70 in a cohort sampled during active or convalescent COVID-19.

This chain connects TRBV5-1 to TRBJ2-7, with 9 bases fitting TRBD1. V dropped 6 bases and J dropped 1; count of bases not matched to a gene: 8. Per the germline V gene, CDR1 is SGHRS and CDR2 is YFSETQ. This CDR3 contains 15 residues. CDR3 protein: CASTVRQGGSYEQYF. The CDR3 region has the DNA TGCGCCAGCACCGTGAGACAGGGGGGATCCTACGAGCAGTACTTC.

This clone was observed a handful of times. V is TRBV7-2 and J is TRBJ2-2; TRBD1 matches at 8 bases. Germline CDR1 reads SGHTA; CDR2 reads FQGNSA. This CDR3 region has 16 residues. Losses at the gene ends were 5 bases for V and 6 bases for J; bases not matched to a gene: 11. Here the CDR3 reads CASSPVLTGAAGELFF. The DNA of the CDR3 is TGTGCCAGCAGCCCTGTCCTGACAGGGGCCGCCGGGGAGCTGTTTTTT.

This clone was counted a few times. In DNA form, the CDR3 reads TGTGCCAGTAGCACTGGGACAGGGGGCACCAATGAAAAACTGTTTTTT. Residues: CASSTGTGGTNEKLFF. V is TRBV19 and J is TRBJ1-4; 12 nucleotides agree with TRBD1. This CDR3 comprises 16 residues. Germline CDR1 reads LNHDA; CDR2 reads SQIVND (reference sequence). V lost 6 bases, J lost 5 bases, and 7 bases stayed unmatched. The full variable domain, its missing parts supplied by reference TRBV19 and TRBJ1-4, is DGGITQSPKYLFRKEGQNVTLSCEQNLNHDAMYWYRQDPGQGLRLIYYSQIVNDFQKGDIAEGYSVSREKKESFPLTVTSAQKNPTAFYLCASSTGTGGTNEKLFFGSGTQLSVL.

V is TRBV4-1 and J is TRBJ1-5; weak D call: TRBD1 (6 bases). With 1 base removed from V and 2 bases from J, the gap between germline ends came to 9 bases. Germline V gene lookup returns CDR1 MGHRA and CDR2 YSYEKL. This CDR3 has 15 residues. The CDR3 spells CASSQGTGRNQPQHF. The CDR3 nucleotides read TGCGCCAGCAGCCAAGGTACAGGGCGCAATCAGCCCCAGCATTTT.

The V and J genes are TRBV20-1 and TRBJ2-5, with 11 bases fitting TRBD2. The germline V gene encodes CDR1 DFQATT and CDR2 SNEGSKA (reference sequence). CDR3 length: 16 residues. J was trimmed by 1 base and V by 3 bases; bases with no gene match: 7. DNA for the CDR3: TGCAGTGCTAGTCTAACTAGCGGGGGACCCCAAGAGACCCAGTACTTC. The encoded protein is CSASLTSGGPQETQYF.

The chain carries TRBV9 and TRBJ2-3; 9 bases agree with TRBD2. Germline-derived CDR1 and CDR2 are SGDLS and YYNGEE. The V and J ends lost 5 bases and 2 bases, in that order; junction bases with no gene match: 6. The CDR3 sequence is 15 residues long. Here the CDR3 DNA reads TGTGCCAGCAGGGCCTTAGCGGGGGTCACAGATACGCAGTATTTT. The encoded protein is CASRALAGVTDTQYF.

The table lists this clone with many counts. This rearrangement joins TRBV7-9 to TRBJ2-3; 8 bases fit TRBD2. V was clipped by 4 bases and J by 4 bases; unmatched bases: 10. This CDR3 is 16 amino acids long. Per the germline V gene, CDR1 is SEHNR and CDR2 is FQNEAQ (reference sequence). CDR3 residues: CASSSWGTRGADTQYF. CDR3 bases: TGTGCCAGCAGCTCTTGGGGGACTAGAGGGGCAGATACGCAGTATTTT.

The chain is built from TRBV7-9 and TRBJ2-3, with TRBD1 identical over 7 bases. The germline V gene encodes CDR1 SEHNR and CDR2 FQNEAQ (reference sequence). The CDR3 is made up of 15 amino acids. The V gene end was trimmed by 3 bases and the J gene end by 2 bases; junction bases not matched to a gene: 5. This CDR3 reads CASSFSDRDTDTQYF. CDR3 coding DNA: TGTGCCAGCAGCTTTTCTGACAGGGACACAGATACGCAGTATTTT.

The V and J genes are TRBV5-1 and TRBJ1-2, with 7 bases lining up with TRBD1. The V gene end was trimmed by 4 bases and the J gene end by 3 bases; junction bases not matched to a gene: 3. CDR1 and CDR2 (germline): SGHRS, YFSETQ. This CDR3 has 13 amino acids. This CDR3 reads CASSRQGDYGYTF. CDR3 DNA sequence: TGCGCCAGCAGCAGACAGGGAGACTATGGCTACACCTTC.

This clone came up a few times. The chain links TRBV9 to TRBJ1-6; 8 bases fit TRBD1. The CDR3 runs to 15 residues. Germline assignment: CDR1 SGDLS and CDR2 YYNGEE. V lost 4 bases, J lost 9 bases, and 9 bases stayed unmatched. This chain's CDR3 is CASSTSDRETSPLHF. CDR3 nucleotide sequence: TGTGCCAGCAGCACCTCGGACAGGGAGACTTCACCCCTCCACTTT. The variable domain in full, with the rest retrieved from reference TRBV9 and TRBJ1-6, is DSGVTQTPKHLITATGQRVTLRCSPRSGDLSVYWYQQSLDQGLQFLIQYYNGEERAKGNILERFSAQQFPDLHSELNLSSLELGDSALYFCASSTSDRETSPLHFGNGTRLTVT.

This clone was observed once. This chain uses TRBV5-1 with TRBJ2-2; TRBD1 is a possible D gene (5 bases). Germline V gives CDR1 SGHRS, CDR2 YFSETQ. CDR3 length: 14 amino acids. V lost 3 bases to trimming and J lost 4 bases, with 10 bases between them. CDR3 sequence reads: CASSSQGTTGELFF. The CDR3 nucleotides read TGCGCCAGCAGCTCCCAGGGTACCACCGGGGAGCTGTTTTTT.

The CDR3 reads CASSRDRDQPQHF. The CDR3 DNA reads TGTGCCAGCAGCCGGGACAGGGATCAGCCCCAGCATTTT. The V call is TRBV3-1 (or the pseudogene TRBV3-2), the J call TRBJ1-5, with 9 bases that match TRBD1. Per the germline V gene, CDR1 is LGHDT and CDR2 is YNNKEL (reference sequence). V trimming: 4 bases; J trimming: 5 bases; junction bases outside the gene matches: 0. The CDR3 sequence is 13 residues long.

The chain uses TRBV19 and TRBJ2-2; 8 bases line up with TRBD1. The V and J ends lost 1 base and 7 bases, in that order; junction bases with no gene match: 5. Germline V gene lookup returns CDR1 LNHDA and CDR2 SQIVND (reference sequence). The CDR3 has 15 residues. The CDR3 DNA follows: TGTGCCAGTAGTATAGCAGACAGGGGAGTCGGGGAGCTGTTTTTT. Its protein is CASSIADRGVGELFF.

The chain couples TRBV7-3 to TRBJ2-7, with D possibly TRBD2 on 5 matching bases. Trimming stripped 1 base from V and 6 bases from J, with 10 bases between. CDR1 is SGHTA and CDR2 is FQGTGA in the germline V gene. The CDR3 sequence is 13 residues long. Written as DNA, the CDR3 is TGTGCCAGCAGCTTAATCGGAGGAGCCGAGCAGTACTTC. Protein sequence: CASSLIGGAEQYF. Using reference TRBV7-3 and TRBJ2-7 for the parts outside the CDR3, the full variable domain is GAGVSQTPSNKVTEKGKYVELRCDPISGHTALYWYRQSLGQGPEFLIYFQGTGAADDSGLPNDRFFAVRPEGSVSTLKIQRTERGDSAVYLCASSLIGGAEQYFGPGTRLTVT.

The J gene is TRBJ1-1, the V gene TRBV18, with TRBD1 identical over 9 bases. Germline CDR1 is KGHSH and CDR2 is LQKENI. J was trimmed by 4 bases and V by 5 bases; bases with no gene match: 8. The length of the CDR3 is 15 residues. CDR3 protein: CASSDVQGALTEAFF. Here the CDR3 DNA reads TGTGCCAGCTCAGATGTACAGGGGGCCCTCACTGAAGCTTTCTTT.

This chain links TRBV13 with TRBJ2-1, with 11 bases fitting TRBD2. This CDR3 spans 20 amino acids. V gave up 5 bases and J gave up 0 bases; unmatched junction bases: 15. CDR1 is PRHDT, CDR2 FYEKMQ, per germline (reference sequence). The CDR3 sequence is CASSTPLGTSGDSSYNEQFF. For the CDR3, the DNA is TGTGCCAGCAGCACCCCTCTAGGGACTAGCGGAGATAGCTCCTACAATGAGCAGTTCTTC.

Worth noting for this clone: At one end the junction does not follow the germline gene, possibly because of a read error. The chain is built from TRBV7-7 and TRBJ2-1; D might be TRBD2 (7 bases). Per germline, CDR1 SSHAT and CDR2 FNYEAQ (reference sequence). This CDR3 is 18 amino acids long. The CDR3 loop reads CASSLGGGTNQIYNEQFF. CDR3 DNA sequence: TGTGCTAGCAGCTTAGGGGGGGGAACTAACCAAATTTACAATGAGCAGTTCTTC.

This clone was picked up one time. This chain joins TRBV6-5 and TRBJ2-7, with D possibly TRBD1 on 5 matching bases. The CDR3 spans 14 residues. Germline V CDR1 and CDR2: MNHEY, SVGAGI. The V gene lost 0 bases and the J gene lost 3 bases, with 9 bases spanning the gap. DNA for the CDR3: TGTGCCAGCAGTTACTCGTCAGGGTTCTACGAGCAGTACTTC. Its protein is CASSYSSGFYEQYF.

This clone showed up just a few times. The CDR3 reads CASSPRTATEAFF. CDR3 bases: TGTGCCAGCAGTCCACGGACTGCCACCGAAGCTTTCTTT. V gene TRBV6-5 combines with J gene TRBJ1-1; no clear D gene. CDR1 is MNHEY, CDR2 SVGAGI, per germline. The CDR3 extends over 13 amino acids. V was trimmed by 5 bases and J by 8 bases, leaving 15 bases between them.

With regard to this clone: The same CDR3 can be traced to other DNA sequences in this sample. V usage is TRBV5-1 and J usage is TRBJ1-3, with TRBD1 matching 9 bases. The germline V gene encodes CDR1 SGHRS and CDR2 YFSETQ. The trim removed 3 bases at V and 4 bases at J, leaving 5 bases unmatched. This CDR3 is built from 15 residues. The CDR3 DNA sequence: TGCGCCAGCAGCTCCGGGACAGGGCTGGGAAACACCATATATTTT. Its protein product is CASSSGTGLGNTIYF.

The CDR3 loop is CASSQDQWTVKFF. The CDR3 DNA reads as TGCGCCAGCAGCCAAGATCAGTGGACAGTTAAGTTCTTC. The gene calls are TRBV4-3 and TRBJ2-1, with TRBD1 as a possible D gene (6 bases). Trimming removed 0 bases from V and 14 bases from J, with 14 bases in between. The CDR3 length is 13 residues. Germline lookup yields CDR1 LGHNA and CDR2 YSLEER.

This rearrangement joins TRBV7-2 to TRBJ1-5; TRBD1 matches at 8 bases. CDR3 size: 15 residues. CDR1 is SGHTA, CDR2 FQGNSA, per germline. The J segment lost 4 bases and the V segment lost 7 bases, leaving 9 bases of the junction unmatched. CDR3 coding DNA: TGTGCCAGCACTCAGGACAGGGTGGGAAATCAGCCCCAGCATTTT. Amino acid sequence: CASTQDRVGNQPQHF.

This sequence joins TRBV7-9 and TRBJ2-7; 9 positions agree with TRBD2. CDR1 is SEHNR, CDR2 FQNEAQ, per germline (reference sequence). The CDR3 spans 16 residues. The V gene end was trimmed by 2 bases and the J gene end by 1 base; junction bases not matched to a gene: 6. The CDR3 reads CASSLSGRGGSYEQYF. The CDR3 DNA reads TGTGCCAGCAGCTTAAGTGGGCGGGGGGGTTCCTACGAGCAGTACTTC.

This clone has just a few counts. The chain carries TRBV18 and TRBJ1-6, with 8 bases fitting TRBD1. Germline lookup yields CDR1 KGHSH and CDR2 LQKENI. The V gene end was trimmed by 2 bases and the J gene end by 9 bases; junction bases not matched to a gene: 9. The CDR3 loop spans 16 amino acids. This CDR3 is CASSPDRGTGFSPLHF. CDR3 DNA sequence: TGTGCCAGCTCACCAGACAGGGGCACTGGGTTTTCACCCCTCCACTTT.

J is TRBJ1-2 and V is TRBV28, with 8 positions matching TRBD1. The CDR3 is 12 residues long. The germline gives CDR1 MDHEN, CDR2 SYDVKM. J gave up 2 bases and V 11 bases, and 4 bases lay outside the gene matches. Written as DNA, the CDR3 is TGTGCCGGACAGGGTTCGAACTATGGCTACACCTTC. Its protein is CAGQGSNYGYTF.